The source of this T cell receptor beta chain is a study of cytomegalovirus exposure and HLA in healthy donors. Study results and caveats: A list of 164 TCR beta chains associated with cytomegalovirus was given.

This clone was counted a few times. What it recognizes is unknown. Method: immunoSEQ multiplex PCR; TCRdb's copy keeps in-frame clones and lacks some. The repertoire includes around 66,000 clones, approximately 97% of them detected once, and around 1.6% sits in the top ten. The donors were part of the validation cohort, which consisted of under 150 subjects and was separate from the first cohort of 600 to 850 subjects. The V end lost 5 bases, the J end lost 5 bases, and 13 bases lay between the germline ends. The V gene's germline CDR1 is SGHKS and CDR2 YYEKEE (reference sequence). The CDR3 contains 13 residues.

Sequenced input: PBMCs. The rearrangement uses TRBV5-5 and TRBJ1-1; unclear D gene. This clonotype was obtained from a woman aged 18-29 years in good health and CMV-seropositive. The CDR3 DNA sequence: TGTGCCAGCAGGAAGAAGGAGGGAACTGAAGCTTTCTTT. The encoded protein is CASRKKEGTEAFF. The whole variable domain, remainder taken from reference TRBV5-5 and TRBJ1-1, is DAGVTQSPTHLIKTRGQQVTLRCSPISGHKSVSWYQQVLGQGPQFIFQYYEKEERGRGNFPDRFSARQFPNYSSELNVNALLLGDSALYLCASRKKEGTEAFFGQGTRLTVV.